These T cell receptor beta chains were read from a single sample in a study of blood T cell repertoires in COVID-19. Some clones are missing from TCRdb's copy, which holds only in-frame ones; the method was immunoSEQ multiplex PCR. The sample records almost 70,000 clones, approximately 88% being singletons. Sequenced input: peripheral blood. The receptors originated from a woman in her seventies with acute or convalescent COVID-19. CDR3s include the opening cysteine and the closing phenylalanine or tryptophan. The D gene is left open where the match is weak. The listing skips clone size in some rows; elsewhere it reads once, few, many or a size class.

v_gene: TRBV9; abundance: -; j_gene: TRBJ1-1; d_gene: -; CDR3aa: CASSPRTAFNTEAFF; CDR3nt: TGTGCCAGCAGCCCCCGGACAGCGTTTAACACTGAAGCTTTCTTT
v_gene: TRBV16; abundance: few; j_gene: TRBJ1-4; d_gene: TRBD1; CDR3aa: CASSPGTAINEKLFF; CDR3nt: TGTGCCAGCAGCCCGGGGACAGCAATTAATGAAAAACTGTTTTTT
v_gene: TRBV6-4; abundance: -; j_gene: TRBJ1-6; d_gene: TRBD1; CDR3aa: CASILNGGQEVPYNSPLHF; CDR3nt: TGTGCCAGCATTCTAAACGGGGGACAGGAGGTCCCCTATAATTCACCCCTCCACTTT
v_gene: TRBV27; abundance: -; j_gene: TRBJ2-7; d_gene: TRBD2; CDR3aa: CASSLTSGRYEQYF; CDR3nt: TGTGCCAGCAGTTTGACTAGCGGGAGATACGAGCAGTACTTC
v_gene: TRBV5-6; abundance: -; j_gene: TRBJ2-1; d_gene: -; CDR3aa: CATSTPTGSEQFF; CDR3nt: TGTGCCACTTCTACTCCGACGGGGTCTGAGCAGTTCTTC
v_gene: TRBV11-2; abundance: -; j_gene: TRBJ2-1; d_gene: TRBD2; CDR3aa: CASSRRRDYASSYNEQFF; CDR3nt: TGTGCCAGCAGTCGAAGGCGGGACTATGCCTCCTCCTACAATGAGCAGTTCTTC
v_gene: TRBV27; abundance: -; j_gene: TRBJ2-2; d_gene: TRBD1; CDR3aa: CASSDSTGGKTGELFF; CDR3nt: TGTGCCAGCTCCGACTCGACAGGGGGAAAAACCGGGGAGCTGTTTTTT
v_gene: TRBV6-2/TRBV6-3; abundance: -; j_gene: TRBJ1-3; d_gene: -; CDR3aa: CASSYAVASSGNTIYF; CDR3nt: TGTGCCAGCAGTTACGCGGTGGCGAGCTCTGGAAACACCATATATTTT
v_gene: TRBV6-5; abundance: -; j_gene: TRBJ1-1; d_gene: TRBD1; CDR3aa: CASSYSEGAGGTEAFF; CDR3nt: TGTGCCAGCAGTTACTCGGAGGGGGCTGGAGGAACTGAAGCTTTCTTT
v_gene: TRBV7-9; abundance: once; j_gene: TRBJ2-2; d_gene: TRBD2; CDR3aa: CASSLRELLASGPGELFF; CDR3nt: TGTGCCAGCAGCTTAAGGGAGCTCTTGGCTAGCGGTCCCGGGGAGCTGTTTTTT
v_gene: TRBV5-5; abundance: -; j_gene: TRBJ1-1; d_gene: -; CDR3aa: CASSPAGYEAFF; CDR3nt: TGTGCCAGCAGCCCCGCAGGGTATGAAGCTTTCTTT
v_gene: TRBV2; abundance: -; j_gene: TRBJ1-2; d_gene: -; CDR3aa: CASSEVWGTGGYTF; CDR3nt: TGTGCCAGCAGTGAAGTCTGGGGGACTGGGGGCTACACCTTC
v_gene: TRBV18; abundance: -; j_gene: TRBJ2-3; d_gene: -; CDR3aa: CASSLSGTDTQYF; CDR3nt: TGTGCCAGCTCACTTTCAGGTACAGATACGCAGTATTTT
v_gene: TRBV3-1/TRBV3-2; abundance: -; j_gene: TRBJ1-1; d_gene: -; CDR3aa: CASSQTGETEAFF; CDR3nt: TGTGCCAGCAGCCAAACGGGGGAGACTGAAGCTTTCTTT
v_gene: TRBV7-7; abundance: -; j_gene: TRBJ2-1; d_gene: TRBD2; CDR3aa: CASSLGLAGNNEQFF; CDR3nt: TGTGCTAGCAGCTTAGGACTAGCGGGAAACAATGAGCAGTTCTTC
v_gene: TRBV28; abundance: -; j_gene: TRBJ2-4; d_gene: TRBD2; CDR3aa: CASSSHSSGTAKNIQYF; CDR3nt: TGTGCCAGCAGTTCACACTCTAGCGGGACAGCCAAAAACATTCAGTACTTC
v_gene: TRBV14; abundance: once; j_gene: TRBJ1-1; d_gene: -; CDR3aa: CASSQDFQGPEAFF; CDR3nt: TGTGCCAGCAGCCAAGATTTCCAGGGCCCTGAAGCTTTCTTT
v_gene: TRBV18; abundance: once; j_gene: TRBJ1-5; d_gene: TRBD1; CDR3aa: CASSPTGANQPQHF; CDR3nt: TGTGCCAGCTCACCGACAGGGGCCAATCAGCCCCAGCATTTT
v_gene: TRBV30; abundance: -; j_gene: TRBJ1-1; d_gene: -; CDR3aa: CAWSVRAVEAFF; CDR3nt: TGTGCCTGGAGTGTGAGGGCCGTTGAAGCTTTCTTT
v_gene: TRBV10-3; abundance: -; j_gene: TRBJ2-1; d_gene: TRBD1; CDR3aa: CAISPTWTGVGDEQFF; CDR3nt: TGTGCCATCAGTCCCACCTGGACAGGGGTTGGGGATGAGCAGTTCTTC
v_gene: TRBV2; abundance: -; j_gene: TRBJ2-5; d_gene: TRBD2; CDR3aa: CASSVERERGQETQYF; CDR3nt: TGTGCCAGCAGTGTGGAGCGGGAGAGAGGACAAGAGACCCAGTACTTC
v_gene: TRBV7-2; abundance: few; j_gene: TRBJ2-7; d_gene: TRBD2; CDR3aa: CASSPTSGNYEQYF; CDR3nt: TGTGCCAGCAGCCCGACTAGCGGAAACTACGAGCAGTACTTC
v_gene: TRBV6-4; abundance: -; j_gene: TRBJ1-1; d_gene: -; CDR3aa: CASRLRAGNTEAFF; CDR3nt: TGTGCCAGCAGGCTTCGAGCGGGGAACACTGAAGCTTTCTTT
v_gene: TRBV6-5; abundance: once; j_gene: TRBJ2-3; d_gene: TRBD1; CDR3aa: CASRDGQGPTDTQYF; CDR3nt: TGTGCCAGCAGGGATGGACAGGGCCCCACAGATACGCAGTATTTT
v_gene: TRBV15; abundance: -; j_gene: TRBJ1-3; d_gene: -; CDR3aa: CATSRSTEGKLGNTIYF; CDR3nt: TGTGCCACCAGCAGATCGACGGAGGGAAAGTTAGGAAACACCATATATTTT
v_gene: TRBV29-1; abundance: -; j_gene: TRBJ2-3; d_gene: TRBD2; CDR3aa: CGASGRPGDTQYF; CDR3nt: TGCGGGGCTAGCGGGAGGCCCGGAGATACGCAGTATTTT
v_gene: TRBV29-1; abundance: -; j_gene: TRBJ1-2; d_gene: TRBD1; CDR3aa: CSVEAPFGADRGGGYTF; CDR3nt: TGCAGCGTTGAAGCTCCTTTTGGGGCGGACAGGGGAGGGGGCTACACCTTC
v_gene: TRBV7-9; abundance: -; j_gene: TRBJ1-2; d_gene: -; CDR3aa: CASSLGGPYGYTF; CDR3nt: TGTGCCAGCAGCTTGGGAGGGCCGTATGGCTACACCTTC
v_gene: TRBV5-1; abundance: -; j_gene: TRBJ1-1; d_gene: TRBD1; CDR3aa: CASSLTGETTEAFF; CDR3nt: TGCGCCAGCAGCCTGACAGGGGAGACCACTGAAGCTTTCTTT
v_gene: TRBV27; abundance: -; j_gene: TRBJ2-2; d_gene: TRBD1; CDR3aa: CASKEQGGGELFF; CDR3nt: TGTGCCAGCAAAGAACAGGGGGGCGGGGAGCTGTTTTTT